The 14 T cell receptor beta chains in this list originate from one sample, sequenced in a study of blood T cells in healthy people across ages. Next came a second PCR, run for roughly 6 to 11 cycles, which used a sample-barcoded 5' primer along with a J-beta primer mix. One entry per CDR3 protein, called by TCRdb with MiXCR from the 5' RACE reads. Of about a million distinct CDR3 sequences listed, 35% to 40% were seen once; the top ten hold about 12%. Specimen: blood. These TCRs come from a man between 18 and 29 years old in good health.

V usage is TRBV4-3 and J usage is TRBJ1-4; D is possibly TRBD1 (6 bases). The CDR3 extends over 15 amino acids. Germline assignment: CDR1 LGHNA and CDR2 YSLEER. Trimming removed 0 bases at V and 8 bases at J, with 13 bases between. The CDR3 DNA reads as TGCGCCAGCAGCCAAGATGGGGGCAACGGCGAAAAACTGTTTTTT. This codes for CASSQDGGNGEKLFF.

This clonotype was recorded once. A read error may explain this, as a much larger clone is one base away. The V gene is TRBV7-2, the J gene TRBJ2-1; D remains unclear. The CDR3 length is 13 residues. The V gene's germline CDR1 is SGHTA and CDR2 FQGNSA. The V end lost 1 base, the J end lost 10 bases, and 11 bases lay between the germline ends. Written as DNA, the CDR3 is TGTGCCAGCAGCTTAGGGACCCCCTACGAGCAGTTCTTC. Translated: CASSLGTPYEQFF.

V and J are TRBV29-1 and TRBJ1-1; D is possibly TRBD1 (6 bases). The germline gives CDR1 SQVTM, CDR2 ANQGSEA. The ends were cut back, 7 bases at V and 1 base at J, with 10 bases in the middle. This CDR3 has 12 residues. The CDR3 nucleotides read TGCAGCGGCCAGACAGGGAACACTGAAGCTTTCTTT. It encodes CSGQTGNTEAFF.

This chain connects TRBV6-1 to TRBJ2-5, with D possibly called TRBD1 or TRBD2 (5 bases each). The CDR3 covers 14 residues. Germline CDR1 MNHNS, CDR2 SASEGT. Trimming took off 2 bases at V and 1 base at J, with 8 bases between the two ends. CDR3 protein: CASSELGTQETQYF. The CDR3 DNA reads TGTGCCAGCAGTGAATTGGGGACCCAAGAGACCCAGTACTTC.

This sequence joins TRBV7-3 and TRBJ2-7, with D possibly matching TRBD2 (6 bases). The V and J ends lost 6 bases and 0 bases respectively, with 18 bases between them. Germline CDR1 SGHTA, CDR2 FQGTGA. The CDR3 runs to 16 residues. The CDR3: CASSRSGGSPSYEQYF. Here the CDR3 DNA reads TGTGCCAGCAGTAGATCTGGGGGGTCCCCCTCCTACGAGCAGTACTTC.

The CDR3 DNA reads as TGTGCCAGCAGTTCCGGGGACTACCTCACAGATACGCAGTATTTT. Translated, it gives CASSSGDYLTDTQYF. This chain links TRBV6-5 with TRBJ2-3; 7 bases match TRBD2. CDR3 length equals 15 residues. In germline, CDR1 is MNHEY, CDR2 SVGAGI. Trimming cost V 4 bases and J 2 bases; bases outside gene matches: 6.

V is TRBV6-5 and J is TRBJ2-3; D uncertain. Germline assignment: CDR1 MNHEY and CDR2 SVGAGI. The V end lost 5 bases, the J end lost 8 bases, and 14 bases lay between the germline ends. The CDR3 has 13 amino acids. CDR3 in amino acids: CASSDEDFGTQYF. The DNA of the CDR3 is TGTGCCAGCAGTGACGAGGATTTCGGTACGCAGTATTTT.

V usage is TRBV20-1 and J usage is TRBJ2-1; maybe TRBD2 (6 bases). V lost 2 bases and J 0 bases, leaving 20 bases between the germline ends. This CDR3 region has 18 residues. Germline V gene lookup returns CDR1 DFQATT and CDR2 SNEGSKA (reference sequence). In nucleotides, the CDR3 is TGCAGTGCTAGACTCCGGCGGGGCCTAAATAGCTCCTACAATGAGCAGTTCTTC. Amino acid sequence: CSARLRRGLNSSYNEQFF.

About this clonotype: One end of the junction is discordant with germline, which a read error may explain. The chain couples TRBV5-1 to TRBJ2-1; D is unresolved. This CDR3 has 13 amino acids. Germline CDR1 is SGHRS and CDR2 is YFSETQ. In nucleotides, the CDR3 is TGCGCCTGCAGCCAGTGGGCCTACAATGAGCAGTTCTTC. It is translated as CACSQWAYNEQFF.

V is TRBV20-1 and J is TRBJ1-3; maybe TRBD1 (5 bases). The CDR3 is 15 amino acids. Germline CDR1 and CDR2: DFQATT and SNEGSKA (reference sequence). V dropped 4 bases and J dropped 1 base, with 14 bases sitting between them. The CDR3, as DNA: TGCAGTGCTACCATGTGGCGGGGGTCTGGAAACACCATATATTTT. It encodes CSATMWRGSGNTIYF.

The chain uses TRBV2 and TRBJ2-3; D may be TRBD1 (5 bases). This CDR3 has 14 amino acids. Germline assignment: CDR1 SNHLY and CDR2 FYNNEI. The V gene lost 6 bases and the J gene lost 0 bases, with 10 bases spanning the gap. Here the CDR3 DNA reads TGTGCCAGCAGAGAGACAGTTAGCACAGATACGCAGTATTTT. Translating it yields CASRETVSTDTQYF.

V gene TRBV29-1 combines with J gene TRBJ1-1, with D possibly TRBD1 on 6 matching bases. Per the germline V gene, CDR1 is SQVTM and CDR2 is ANQGSEA. This CDR3 has 15 residues. The V end lost 2 bases, the J end lost 4 bases, and 17 bases lay between the germline ends. In nucleotides, the CDR3 is TGCAGCGTTGAATCTGAGGGGGTCCCGGGCACTGAAGCTTTCTTT. It translates to CSVESEGVPGTEAFF.

The chain employs TRBV29-1 and TRBJ2-5; D is unclear. The CDR3 is made up of 13 amino acids. Germline V CDR1 and CDR2: SQVTM, ANQGSEA. V was trimmed by 2 bases and J by 5 bases, leaving 12 bases between them. The CDR3 is CSVEKRERETQYF. The DNA of the CDR3 is TGCAGCGTTGAAAAGAGAGAGCGTGAGACCCAGTACTTC.

The chain couples TRBV7-2 to TRBJ1-2; D gene unclear. The germline CDR1 and CDR2 sequences are SGHTA and FQGNSA. The CDR3 contains 14 residues. Trimming pared 1 base from V and 0 bases from J, leaving 6 bases between. CDR3 sequence: CASSLGLPNYGYTF. For the CDR3, the DNA is TGTGCCAGCAGCTTAGGTCTGCCTAACTATGGCTACACCTTC.